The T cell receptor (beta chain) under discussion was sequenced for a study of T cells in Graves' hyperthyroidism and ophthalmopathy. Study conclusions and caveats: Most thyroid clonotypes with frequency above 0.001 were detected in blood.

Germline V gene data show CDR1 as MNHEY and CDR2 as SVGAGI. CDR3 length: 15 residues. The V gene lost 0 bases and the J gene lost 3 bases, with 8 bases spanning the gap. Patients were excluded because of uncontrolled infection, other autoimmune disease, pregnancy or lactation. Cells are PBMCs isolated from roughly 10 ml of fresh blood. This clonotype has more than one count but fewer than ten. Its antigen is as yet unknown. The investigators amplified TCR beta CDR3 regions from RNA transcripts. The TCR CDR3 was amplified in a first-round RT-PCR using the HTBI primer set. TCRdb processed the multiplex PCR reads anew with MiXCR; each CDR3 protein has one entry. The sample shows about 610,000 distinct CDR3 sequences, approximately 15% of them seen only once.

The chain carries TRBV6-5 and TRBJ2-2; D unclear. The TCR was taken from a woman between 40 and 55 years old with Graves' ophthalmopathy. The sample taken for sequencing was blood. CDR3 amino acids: CASSYSWQHTGELFF. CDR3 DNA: TGTGCCAGCAGTTACTCTTGGCAACACACCGGGGAGCTGTTTTTT.